Listed below are T cell receptor beta chains from one sample, sequenced in a study of blood T cell repertoires in COVID-19. TCRdb's table, derived via immunoSEQ multiplex PCR, lists solely in-frame clones and lacks some. The sample gives some 70,000 clones, roughly four fifths of which show up once; around 0.91% is in the top ten. The specimen sequenced was peripheral blood. These receptor sequences come from a woman between 70 and 85 years old with acute or convalescent COVID-19. Both conserved end residues are part of each CDR3. Fields, in order: J gene, D gene, clone size, V gene, CDR3 DNA, CDR3 protein. A D gene is named only where the DNA matches it firmly. Size is stated for part of the rows, as once, few or many counts, or as a class when the clone is expanded.

TRBJ2-1 | TRBD2 | . | TRBV5-4 | TGTGCCAGCAGCAGCGAACTAGCGGGAGTTGGTAATGAGCAGTTCTTC | CASSSELAGVGNEQFF
TRBJ1-1 | . | . | TRBV3-1/TRBV3-2 | TGTGCCAGCAGCCAAGGACAGGTGAGCACTGAAGCTTTCTTT | CASSQGQVSTEAFF
TRBJ1-2 | . | . | TRBV5-1 | TGCGCCAGCAGCTTGGTCTCCGGGACAATTTATGGCTACACCTTC | CASSLVSGTIYGYTF
TRBJ2-7 | . | . | TRBV12-3/TRBV12-4 | TGTGCCAGCAGTTGGGGAGACATCTACGAGCAGTACTTC | CASSWGDIYEQYF
TRBJ2-2 | TRBD1 | . | TRBV6-5 | TGTGCCAGCACAAAAGGACAGGGGGCATCCGGGGAGCTGTTTTTT | CASTKGQGASGELFF
TRBJ1-2 | TRBD1 | . | TRBV5-4 | TGTGCCAGCAGCTTGGAAACAGGGGCAGATGGCTACACCTTC | CASSLETGADGYTF
TRBJ2-1 | . | . | TRBV6-1 | TGTGCCAGCAGAGAAGATGGGGGGAAGTACAATGAGCAGTTCTTC | CASREDGGKYNEQFF
TRBJ1-2 | . | once | TRBV7-2 | TGTGCCAGCAGCCCAGGGTATGCTACTAACTATGGCTACACCTTC | CASSPGYATNYGYTF
TRBJ1-5 | . | . | TRBV19 | TGTGCCAGTAGTAAACCATTAGGCTCCGGGGATATGAGCGGTCAGCCCCAGCATTTT | CASSKPLGSGDMSGQPQHF
TRBJ1-1 | . | . | TRBV7-9 | TGTGCCAGCAGCTTAGCGCAGGGAACTGAAGCTTTCTTT | CASSLAQGTEAFF
TRBJ2-7 | TRBD1 | . | TRBV19 | TGTGCCAGTAGTATGTCGACAGGGCTGTCGTACGAGCAGTACTTC | CASSMSTGLSYEQYF
TRBJ1-5 | . | . | TRBV28 | TGTGCCAGCAGTTTGGGGGGGCGTCAGCCCCAGCATTTT | CASSLGGRQPQHF
TRBJ1-5 | . | . | TRBV3-1/TRBV3-2 | TGTGCCAGCAGCCAGACGGTAGGAGGGGCGAAACAGCCCCAGCATTTT | CASSQTVGGAKQPQHF
TRBJ2-1 | TRBD2 | . | TRBV10-3 | TGTGCCATCAGTGAGAGGGGACTAGCGGGACCCTCCTCCTACAATGAGCAGTTCTTC | CAISERGLAGPSSYNEQFF
TRBJ2-7 | . | few | TRBV6-2/TRBV6-3 | TGTGCCAGCAGTTACTCGATCCTTCTTCAGGGATACGAGCAGTACTTC | CASSYSILLQGYEQYF
TRBJ1-6 | TRBD1 | . | TRBV28 | TGTGCCAGCAGTCCCCAGGGACAGGGTGTCAATTCACCCCTCCACTTT | CASSPQGQGVNSPLHF
TRBJ1-2 | . | . | TRBV29-1 | TGCAGCGCCTACTCTAACTATGGCTACACCTTC | CSAYSNYGYTF
TRBJ1-5 | . | few | TRBV19 | TGTGCCACCCTACCCGGCCCTTATAGTGGGGGGGCCACTCAGCCCCAGCATTTT | CATLPGPYSGGATQPQHF
TRBJ1-5 | TRBD1 | . | TRBV7-8 | TGTGCCAGCAGCCCGGACAGGTATCAGCCCCAGCATTTT | CASSPDRYQPQHF
TRBJ2-1 | TRBD1 | . | TRBV15 | TGTGCCACCAGCATGCCAGGGGGCCCCTACAATGAGCAGTTCTTC | CATSMPGGPYNEQFF
TRBJ1-4 | TRBD1 | . | TRBV7-2 | TGTGCCAGCAGCTTGTCGGGACAGACCTATGAAAAACTGTTTTTT | CASSLSGQTYEKLFF
TRBJ2-7 | TRBD1 | few | TRBV29-1 | TGCAGCGTAACACGGACAGGGTCCTACGAGCAGTACTTC | CSVTRTGSYEQYF
TRBJ1-1 | . | . | TRBV20-1 | TGCAGTGCTAGTCGGGGGGCAGGCGTGGGCACTGAAGCTTTCTTT | CSASRGAGVGTEAFF
TRBJ1-1 | . | . | TRBV29-1 | TGCAGCGACGCCCACGGGGAAGGAGCTTTCTTT | CSDAHGEGAFF
TRBJ1-5 | . | once | TRBV10-1 | TGCGCCAGCAGAGGCGGAAGGCCGAGCAATCAGCCCCAGCATTTT | CASRGGRPSNQPQHF
TRBJ1-5 | . | few | TRBV6-2/TRBV6-3 | TGTGCCAGCAGACCTACCCTCTACGCGTCCACTCAGCCCCAGCATTTT | CASRPTLYASTQPQHF
TRBJ2-7 | . | . | TRBV28 | TGTGCCAGCAGTTTCCAGGGCCCCTACGAGCAGTACTTC | CASSFQGPYEQYF
TRBJ2-5 | TRBD1 | . | TRBV6-2/TRBV6-3 | TGTGCCAGCAGTGGGAGGACAGGGAGGCGGTCCAACGTCCAGAACTTC | CASSGRTGRRSNVQNF
TRBJ1-5 | TRBD1 | . | TRBV28 | TGTGCCAGCAGTTTTAGACAGGGAAGCAATCAGCCCCAGCATTTT | CASSFRQGSNQPQHF
TRBJ1-2 | TRBD1 | . | TRBV29-1 | TGCAGCGGCCGACAGGGAGGTTCGGGCTACACCTTC | CSGRQGGSGYTF
TRBJ1-1 | . | . | TRBV6-5 | TGTGCCAGTAGGGCTCTTCCGGACTCGAACACTGAAGCTTTCTTT | CASRALPDSNTEAFF
TRBJ1-1 | . | . | TRBV28 | TGTGCCAGCAGTCAGATCGGACAGAACACTGAAGCTTTCTTT | CASSQIGQNTEAFF
TRBJ2-2 | TRBD1 | . | TRBV28 | TGTGCCAGCAGTCTCCGGGACAGAGCCAAGTCCGGGGAGCTGTTTTTT | CASSLRDRAKSGELFF
TRBJ2-1 | TRBD1 | . | TRBV5-6 | TGTGCCAGCAGCTTGGGGACCTTGGGACAGGGCTACAATGAGCAGTTCTTC | CASSLGTLGQGYNEQFF
TRBJ1-6 | . | . | TRBV27 | TGTGCCAGCAGTTCCCCCGGACAGAATTCACCCCTCCACTTT | CASSSPGQNSPLHF
TRBJ2-7 | TRBD2 | . | TRBV24-1 | TGTGCCACCAGTGACTCCCCCCGCTCCGGGACTAGCGCGTACGAGCAGTACTTC | CATSDSPRSGTSAYEQYF
TRBJ2-7 | TRBD1 | . | TRBV19 | TGTGCCAGTAGTATACGAACCGGGACAGGGGGTAACGAGCAGTACTTC | CASSIRTGTGGNEQYF
TRBJ2-7 | TRBD1 | . | TRBV12-5 | TGTGCTAGTGGTAACAGGGGGCGAGCATGTCGTGGCTACGAGCAGTACTTC | CASGNRGRACRGYEQYF
TRBJ2-6 | . | . | TRBV14 | TGTGCCAGCGACAATTCTGGGGCCAACGTCCTGACTTTC | CASDNSGANVLTF
TRBJ2-1 | . | . | TRBV5-1 | TGCGCCAGCAGCCCTCCCAGTTTAGCGCCCCGTATGTTCTTC | CASSPPSLAPRMFF
TRBJ2-3 | . | . | TRBV19 | TGTGCCAGTAGTATAGATTCTCGACTAACAGATACGCAGTATTTT | CASSIDSRLTDTQYF
TRBJ1-1 | . | few | TRBV18 | TGTGCCAGCTCACCTCAACAGCACACTGAAGCTTTCTTT | CASSPQQHTEAFF
TRBJ1-1 | TRBD1 | . | TRBV19 | TGTGCCAGTAGTATAGATCTGACAGGGGCCAACACTGAAGCTTTCTTT | CASSIDLTGANTEAFF
TRBJ2-1 | TRBD2 | . | TRBV18 | TGTGCCAGCTCACCGGCTAGCGGGGACAATGAGCAGTTCTTC | CASSPASGDNEQFF
TRBJ2-3 | TRBD2 | . | TRBV30 | TGTGCCTGGAGTGGGGGAGGGTATACGCAGTATTTT | CAWSGGGYTQYF
TRBJ1-2 | . | . | TRBV30 | TGTGCCTGGAGTGTAGTTAGCTCTGGCTACACCTTC | CAWSVVSSGYTF
TRBJ2-7 | TRBD1 | . | TRBV28 | TGTGCCAGCAGTGAACCGGGACAGGTGAACGAGCAGTACTTC | CASSEPGQVNEQYF
TRBJ2-5 | . | once | TRBV7-2 | TGTGCCAGCAGCTTGGGGCCAATCCTGATACAAGAGACCCAGTACTTC | CASSLGPILIQETQYF
TRBJ2-7 | . | . | TRBV7-8 | TGTGCCAGCAGCAAATCGCAAGGCGGCTCCTACGAGCAGTACTTC | CASSKSQGGSYEQYF
TRBJ2-7 | TRBD1 | once | TRBV7-2 | TGTGCCAGCAGCACGACAGGGGCCTCCTACGAGCAGTACTTC | CASSTTGASYEQYF
TRBJ2-1 | . | . | TRBV29-1 | TGCAGCGTTGAAGCAGGGGCATCCTACAATGAGCAGTTCTTC | CSVEAGASYNEQFF
TRBJ1-3 | . | . | TRBV28 | TGTGCCAGCAGCCCCGCAGGGCAGAGCTCTGGAAACACCATATATTTT | CASSPAGQSSGNTIYF
TRBJ2-7 | . | . | TRBV11-2 | TGTGCCAGCAGCCATTACGAGCAGTACTTC | CASSHYEQYF